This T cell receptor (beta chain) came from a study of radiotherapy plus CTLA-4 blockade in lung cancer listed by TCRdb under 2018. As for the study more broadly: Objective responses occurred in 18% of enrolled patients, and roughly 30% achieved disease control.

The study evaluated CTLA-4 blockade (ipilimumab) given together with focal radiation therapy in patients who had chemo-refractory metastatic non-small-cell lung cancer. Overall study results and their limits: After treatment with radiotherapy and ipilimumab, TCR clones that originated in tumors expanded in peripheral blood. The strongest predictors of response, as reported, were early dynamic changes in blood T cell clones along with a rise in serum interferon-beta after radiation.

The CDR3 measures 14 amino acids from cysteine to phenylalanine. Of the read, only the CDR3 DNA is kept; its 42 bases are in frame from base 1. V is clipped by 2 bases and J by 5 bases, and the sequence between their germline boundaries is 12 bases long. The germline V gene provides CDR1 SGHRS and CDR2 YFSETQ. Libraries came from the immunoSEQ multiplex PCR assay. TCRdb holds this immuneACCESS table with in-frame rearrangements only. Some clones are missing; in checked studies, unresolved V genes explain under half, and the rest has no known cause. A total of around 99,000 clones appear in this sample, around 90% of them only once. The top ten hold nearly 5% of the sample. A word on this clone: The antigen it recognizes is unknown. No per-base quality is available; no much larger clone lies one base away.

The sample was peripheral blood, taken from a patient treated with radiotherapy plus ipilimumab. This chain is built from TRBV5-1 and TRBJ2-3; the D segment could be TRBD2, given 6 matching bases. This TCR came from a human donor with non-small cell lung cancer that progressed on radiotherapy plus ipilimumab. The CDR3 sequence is CASSFGGAGDTQYF. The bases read TGCGCCAGCAGCTTTGGGGGAGCGGGAGATACGCAGTATTTT. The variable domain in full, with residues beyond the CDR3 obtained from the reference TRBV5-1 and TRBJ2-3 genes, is KAGVTQTPRYLIKTRGQQVTLSCSPISGHRSVSWYQQTPGQGLQFLFEYFSETQRNKGNFPGRFSGRQFSNSRSEMNVSTLELGDSALYLCASSFGGAGDTQYFGPGTRLTVL.